This TCR beta chain appears in the sequencing data of a study of siplizumab effects on memory and regulatory T cells. The wider study: Investigators ran mixed lymphocyte reactions in pairs, testing siplizumab at roughly 0.97 ug/mL against no drug.

Points from the study as a whole: Both greater diversity than memory cells and a major contribution to the alloresponse seemed to characterize naive T cells. The authors could not assign a naive or memory phenotype to roughly 80-95% of proliferating CD4+ or CD8+ clones.

Using immunoSEQ multiplex PCR, the repertoire was profiled, and TCRdb retains in-frame clones only, with some absent. The sample carries 10,000 or so clones, around 45% recorded once. With respect to this clone: Its antigen is undetermined.

Cells from the mixed lymphocyte reaction were cocultured for over five days at 37°C. This CDR3 contains 13 residues. From germline, CDR1 is SGHDN and CDR2 FVKESK. The chain has TRBV14 and TRBJ2-5; tentatively, D is TRBD2 (7 bases). The J call is in doubt because the DNA end fits TRBJ2-7 better. The sample taken for sequencing was CFSE-low (dividing) CD8+ T cells sorted from an allogeneic mixed lymphocyte reaction. This TCR derives from a human donor in good health; the cells came from an allogeneic mixed lymphocyte reaction. The DNA for the CDR3 is TGTGCCAGCACCATAGGGGGGGGCTACGAGCAGTACTTC. It is translated as CASTIGGGYEQYF.